The 3 T cell receptor beta chains below come from one sample, sequenced in a study of blood T cell repertoires in COVID-19. TCRdb keeps only in-frame clones here, not all; method: immunoSEQ multiplex PCR. The sample has over 600,000 clones, about nine tenths seen once; the top ten hold roughly 0.25%. The specimen sequenced was peripheral blood. These receptors all stem from a woman between 18 and 29 years old with acute or convalescent COVID-19.

V and J are TRBV6-6 and TRBJ1-6; TRBD1 matches at 7 bases. The CDR3 is 16 amino acids. The germline V gene encodes CDR1 MNHNY and CDR2 SVGAGI (reference sequence). V lost 5 bases and J lost 0; bases outside the gene matches: 4. The CDR3 region has the DNA TGTGCCAGCAGTCCCGGACAGGCCTCCTATAATTCACCCCTCCACTTT. Translated, it gives CASSPGQASYNSPLHF.

This sequence joins TRBV18 and TRBJ2-1; TRBD1 is a possible D gene (5 bases). CDR1 and CDR2 (germline): KGHSH, LQKENI. CDR3 length: 13 residues. V was pared by 4 bases and J by 8 bases, with 12 bases between. CDR3 nucleotides: TGTGCCAGCTCACTTGGGCTAGGGGATGAGCAGTTCTTC. Its translation is CASSLGLGDEQFF.

This clone was seen only once. The chain uses TRBV30 and TRBJ2-7; D perhaps matches TRBD1 (6 bases). Germline CDR1 and CDR2: GTSNPN and SVGIG (reference sequence). Deletions cut 0 bases from V and 6 bases from J, with 9 bases between. This CDR3 has 12 residues. The CDR3 coding sequence is TGTGCCTGGAGTGTACGAGGGGGCGAGCAGTACTTC. The encoded protein is CAWSVRGGEQYF.